The 30 T cell receptor beta chains given below trace back to one sample, sequenced in a study of T cell responses to AZD1222 COVID-19 vaccine. Using immunoSEQ multiplex PCR, the repertoire was profiled, and TCRdb retains in-frame clones only, with some absent. The sample yields roughly 67,000 clones, around 89% seen once. The specimen was peripheral blood, collected on day 0 of AZD1222 vaccination. These receptor sequences come from an adult in good health.

V gene TRBV6-2 or TRBV6-3 combines with J gene TRBJ2-1; D gene unclear. The CDR3 length is 12 residues. The V end lost 6 bases, the J end lost 7 bases, and 10 bases lay between the germline ends. The germline V gene encodes CDR1 MNHEY and CDR2 SVGEGT. CDR3 DNA: TGTGCCAGCAGCCCTACGAGGAATGAGCAGTTCTTC. Translation: CASSPTRNEQFF.

The chain carries TRBV18 and TRBJ1-2; 7 bases fit TRBD1. The germline V gene encodes CDR1 KGHSH and CDR2 LQKENI. The V gene end was trimmed by 4 bases and the J gene end by 6 bases; junction bases not matched to a gene: 5. This CDR3 comprises 13 residues. This chain's CDR3 is CASSQDRDDGYTF. The CDR3 region has the DNA TGTGCCAGCTCACAAGACAGGGATGATGGCTACACCTTC.

Here the CDR3 DNA reads TGTGCCAGCAGCTTATGGGCACTCGGTATTGATACGCAGTATTTT. This gives the protein CASSLWALGIDTQYF. This chain links TRBV7-9 with TRBJ2-3, with no clear D. Trimming left V 2 bases short and J 6 bases short, with 15 bases between. The CDR3 runs 15 residues. The germline V gene encodes CDR1 SEHNR and CDR2 FQNEAQ (reference sequence).

This chain joins TRBV3-1 (or the pseudogene TRBV3-2) and TRBJ2-7; 7 bases align to TRBD2. This CDR3 has 13 residues. Germline V gene data show CDR1 as LGHDT and CDR2 as YNNKEL (reference sequence). The V and J ends lost 2 bases and 3 bases, in that order; junction bases with no gene match: 1. The CDR3 reads CASSQRTSYEQYF. CDR3 in DNA: TGTGCCAGCAGCCAACGGACTAGCTACGAGCAGTACTTC.

The chain couples TRBV30 to TRBJ1-3; no reliable D call. This CDR3 has 14 residues. The germline V gene has CDR1 GTSNPN and CDR2 SVGIG (reference sequence). V lost 0 bases and J 0 bases, leaving 6 bases between the germline ends. CDR3 sequence reads: CAWSVLDSGNTIYF. In DNA form, the CDR3 reads TGTGCCTGGAGTGTACTAGACTCTGGAAACACCATATATTTT.

The V and J genes are TRBV7-6 and TRBJ2-7, with unresolved D. V gave up 1 base and J gave up 6 bases, with 13 bases separating them. The CDR3 extends over 14 amino acids. The germline gives CDR1 SGHVS, CDR2 FNYEAQ. CDR3 nucleotide sequence: TGTGCCAGCAGCTTAGGAAGGAGTCCGGGCGAGCAGTACTTC. Amino acids: CASSLGRSPGEQYF.

This chain uses TRBV27 with TRBJ2-2; D is perhaps TRBD1 or TRBD2 (5 bases each). The germline V and J ends were trimmed by 6 bases and 0 bases, with 11 bases remaining between them. Germline CDR1 and CDR2: MNHEY and SMNVEV (reference sequence). This CDR3 is built from 15 residues. CDR3 sequence: CASRRDVSNTGELFF. The CDR3 DNA follows: TGTGCCAGCAGAAGGGACGTATCGAACACCGGGGAGCTGTTTTTT.

The chain is built from TRBV15 and TRBJ2-7; D remains ambiguous. Germline V gene data show CDR1 as LNHNV and CDR2 as YYDKDF (reference sequence). V dropped 0 bases and J dropped 0 bases, with 9 bases sitting between them. This CDR3 has 15 residues. The CDR3 spells CATSRDTPSSYEQYF. The CDR3, as DNA: TGTGCCACCAGCAGAGATACGCCTAGCTCCTACGAGCAGTACTTC.

The chain recombines TRBV14 with TRBJ1-2; the D is unclear. CDR3 length: 12 amino acids. Germline CDR1 reads SGHDN; CDR2 reads FVKESK. V lost 1 base and J 11 bases, leaving 11 bases between the germline ends. CDR3 loop: CASSQGPSKYTF. The CDR3 DNA reads TGTGCCAGCAGCCAAGGGCCCAGTAAATACACCTTC.

The CDR3: CASSPGTVSEAFF. In DNA form, the CDR3 reads TGCGCCAGCAGCCCCGGGACAGTATCTGAAGCTTTCTTT. The V call is TRBV10-2, the J call TRBJ1-1, with TRBD1 identical over 7 bases. Per the germline V gene, CDR1 is WSHSY and CDR2 is SAAADI. After removal of 6 bases from V and 6 bases from J, the junction contained 7 bases not matched to a gene. This CDR3 region has 13 residues.

V gene TRBV24-1 combines with J gene TRBJ1-5; a weak D match, TRBD1 (5 bases). The CDR3 extends over 17 amino acids. CDR1 KGHDR and CDR2 SFDVKD come from the germline V gene. Trimming shortened V by 1 base and J by 0 bases, and 12 bases separated the two germline ends. The CDR3 DNA reads as TGTGCCACCAGTGATTTTACGGGACCCCTTAGCAATCAGCCCCAGCATTTT. Its protein product is CATSDFTGPLSNQPQHF.

This chain uses TRBV6-6 with TRBJ2-7, with 8 positions matching TRBD1. CDR1 MNHNY and CDR2 SVGAGI come from the germline V gene (reference sequence). J was trimmed by 5 bases and V by 5 bases; bases with no gene match: 2. This CDR3 has 12 amino acids. CDR3 residues: CASSGQGDEQYF. CDR3 bases: TGTGCCAGCAGTGGACAGGGAGACGAGCAGTACTTC.

This chain links TRBV7-8 with TRBJ2-1; no clear D. Germline CDR1 SGHVS, CDR2 FQNEAQ. V lost 6 bases to trimming and J lost 6 bases, with 9 bases between them. There are 12 residues in the CDR3. CDR3 loop: CASSPTFNEQFF. DNA for the CDR3: TGTGCCAGCAGTCCAACCTTCAATGAGCAGTTCTTC.

The chain links TRBV11-2 to TRBJ2-7; possibly TRBD2 for D (6 bases). V was cut by 1 base and J by 6 bases, with 16 bases left in between. Germline V gene data show CDR1 as SGHAT and CDR2 as FQNNGV. The CDR3 totals 15 residues. The CDR3 here is CASSLGISGGTEQYF. The CDR3 DNA reads as TGTGCCAGCAGCTTAGGAATTAGCGGAGGGACCGAGCAGTACTTC.

The J gene is TRBJ2-1, the V gene TRBV11-3; TRBD2 matches 9 bases. Germline values: CDR1 SGHNT, CDR2 YENEEA. The CDR3 runs to 19 residues. J lost 4 bases, V lost 4 bases, and 17 bases had no gene match. CDR3: CASSSTSGDLGGNYNEQFF. The CDR3 DNA is TGTGCCAGCAGCTCGACTAGCGGAGACCTAGGGGGGAATTACAATGAGCAGTTCTTC.

As DNA, the CDR3 is TGTGCCAGCAGCTTAGAAGGCCGACTCCTTGGCTACGAGCAGTACTTC. Residues: CASSLEGRLLGYEQYF. The J gene is TRBJ2-7, the V gene TRBV7-2; unclear D gene. There are 16 residues in the CDR3. Deletions cut 1 base from V and 3 bases from J, with 16 bases between. Per germline, CDR1 SGHTA and CDR2 FQGNSA.

V is TRBV18 and J is TRBJ2-1; 8 nucleotides agree with TRBD2. Germline V gene data show CDR1 as KGHSH and CDR2 as LQKENI. Germline trimming cut 5 bases from V and 6 bases from J; bases unmatched to any gene: 12. The CDR3 extends over 16 amino acids. CDR3 sequence: CASSTFLRGDLNEQFF. The CDR3 nucleotides are TGTGCCAGCTCAACTTTTTTGCGGGGGGACCTCAATGAGCAGTTCTTC.

The chain joins TRBV30 to TRBJ1-2; 8 bases agree with TRBD1. Germline lookup yields CDR1 GTSNPN and CDR2 SVGIG (reference sequence). This CDR3 has 19 amino acids. V was clipped by 2 bases and J by 5 bases; unmatched bases: 22. CDR3 residues: CAWSFTSFSRGLRGYGYTF. Here the CDR3 DNA reads TGTGCCTGGAGTTTCACCTCCTTCTCCAGGGGGCTAAGGGGGTATGGCTACACCTTC.

The V call is TRBV5-1, the J call TRBJ2-4; 7 nucleotides line up with TRBD2. The J segment lost 2 bases and the V segment lost 4 bases, leaving 3 bases of the junction unmatched. The V gene's germline CDR1 is SGHRS and CDR2 YFSETQ. The CDR3 consists of 14 residues. The DNA of the CDR3 is TGCGCCAGCAGCCCGGGGGGACCCAAAAACATTCAGTACTTC. It encodes CASSPGGPKNIQYF.

This clone was observed a few times. V and J are TRBV5-4 and TRBJ2-7; tentative D call: TRBD2 (6 bases). Germline V gene lookup returns CDR1 SGHNT and CDR2 YYREEE (reference sequence). V dropped 3 bases and J dropped 1 base, with 14 bases sitting between them. The CDR3 sequence is 15 residues long. The DNA for the CDR3 is TGTGCCAGCAGCTGGGAGCGGGCCTCTTCCTACGAGCAGTACTTC. It specifies CASSWERASSYEQYF.

Only one count was recorded for this clone. The chain carries TRBV28 and TRBJ2-7, with 10 bases fitting TRBD1. The CDR3 is made up of 15 amino acids. The J segment lost 9 bases and the V segment lost 4 bases, leaving 12 bases of the junction unmatched. CDR1 and CDR2 (germline): MDHEN, SYDVKM. CDR3 in DNA: TGTGCCAGCAGTTCCGGGACAGGGGATTTGCGAGGGCAGTACTTC. It codes for CASSSGTGDLRGQYF.

Here the CDR3 DNA reads TGTGCCAGCAGTCACGGTTCACTTGGGGTCGATGAGCAGTTCTTC. Its protein product is CASSHGSLGVDEQFF. This chain uses TRBV14 with TRBJ2-1; D is unclear. V was shortened by 6 bases and J by 8 bases, with 20 bases between the two germline ends. CDR1 is SGHDN, CDR2 FVKESK, per germline. The CDR3 sequence is 15 residues long.

The J gene is TRBJ2-5, the V gene TRBV6-5; D assignment may be TRBD1 or TRBD2 (5 bases each). The V end lost 0 bases, the J end lost 2 bases, and 10 bases lay between the germline ends. CDR1 is MNHEY and CDR2 is SVGAGI in the germline V gene. This CDR3 is built from 15 residues. The CDR3 sequence: CASSYSRGRQETQYF. In nucleotides, the CDR3 is TGTGCCAGCAGTTACTCCCGGGGCAGGCAAGAGACCCAGTACTTC.

This chain joins TRBV4-2 and TRBJ2-1, with 12 bases identical to TRBD2. Germline assignment: CDR1 LGHNA and CDR2 YNFKEQ. This CDR3 spans 15 amino acids. Trimming took 4 bases from V and 6 from J; bases not matched to a gene: 4. In nucleotides, the CDR3 is TGTGCCAGCAGCCTAACGACTAGCGGGGGCAATGAGCAGTTCTTC. Translated, it gives CASSLTTSGGNEQFF.

The rearrangement links TRBV5-1 to TRBJ1-4; weak D call: TRBD1 (5 bases). Trimming pared 0 bases from V and 8 bases from J, leaving 14 bases between. The CDR3 loop spans 15 amino acids. CDR1 is SGHRS and CDR2 is YFSETQ in the germline V gene. CDR3 sequence (DNA): TGCGCCAGCAGCTTGGCCAGCAGGGTTGACGAAAAACTGTTTTTT. This encodes CASSLASRVDEKLFF.

J is TRBJ1-4 and V is TRBV6-5; D remains unclear. CDR3 length equals 12 residues. Germline CDR1 is MNHEY and CDR2 is SVGAGI. V was pared by 4 bases and J by 5 bases, with 5 bases between. CDR3 residues: CASSSPNEKLFF. The CDR3 nucleotides are TGTGCCAGCAGTTCCCCAAATGAAAAACTGTTTTTT.

This clone occurred a few times. The chain links TRBV19 to TRBJ1-1, with no clear D. The V end lost 4 bases, the J end lost 4 bases, and 7 bases lay between the germline ends. The CDR3 has 12 amino acids. CDR1 LNHDA and CDR2 SQIVND come from the germline V gene (reference sequence). CDR3 region: CASSKTVTEAFF. CDR3 DNA: TGTGCCAGTAGTAAAACAGTCACTGAAGCTTTCTTT.

The V call is TRBV28, the J call TRBJ2-1; 10 bases match TRBD2. Per the germline V gene, CDR1 is MDHEN and CDR2 is SYDVKM. J lost 8 bases, V lost 6 bases, and 10 bases had no gene match. The CDR3 runs 15 residues. CDR3 sequence reads: CASSGLAAPSDEQFF. As DNA, the CDR3 is TGTGCCAGCAGCGGACTAGCGGCCCCTTCGGATGAGCAGTTCTTC.

The chain couples TRBV19 to TRBJ1-5; the match to TRBD1 covers 7 bases. Germline CDR1 LNHDA, CDR2 SQIVND (reference sequence). Trimming cost V 5 bases and J 6 bases; bases outside gene matches: 7. CDR3 size: 14 residues. Here the CDR3 reads CASSLRQGVQPQHF. In DNA, the CDR3 is TGTGCCAGTAGTCTTCGACAGGGAGTTCAGCCCCAGCATTTT.

This clone was recorded only once. The chain has TRBV6-5 and TRBJ1-3; D is ambiguous. Germline V gene sequence: CDR1 MNHEY, CDR2 SVGAGI. This CDR3 spans 13 amino acids. V lost 5 bases and J 1 base, leaving 6 bases between the germline ends. CDR3 nucleotides: TGTGCCAGCAGTCACAGTTCTGGAAACACCATATATTTT. Translating it yields CASSHSSGNTIYF.